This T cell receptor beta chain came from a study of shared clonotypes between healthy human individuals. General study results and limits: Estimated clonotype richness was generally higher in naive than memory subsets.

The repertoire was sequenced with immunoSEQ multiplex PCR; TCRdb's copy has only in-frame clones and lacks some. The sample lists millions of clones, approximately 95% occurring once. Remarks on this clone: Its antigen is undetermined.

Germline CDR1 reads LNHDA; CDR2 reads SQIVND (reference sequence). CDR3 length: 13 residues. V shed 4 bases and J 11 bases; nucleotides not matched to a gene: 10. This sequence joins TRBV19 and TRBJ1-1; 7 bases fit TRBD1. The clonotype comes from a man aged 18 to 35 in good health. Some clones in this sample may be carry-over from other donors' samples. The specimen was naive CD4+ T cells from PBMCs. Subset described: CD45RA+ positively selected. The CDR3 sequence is CASSRQGGTMAFF. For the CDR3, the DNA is TGTGCCAGTAGTAGGCAGGGGGGGACCATGGCTTTCTTT. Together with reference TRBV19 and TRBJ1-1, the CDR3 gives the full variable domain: DGGITQSPKYLFRKEGQNVTLSCEQNLNHDAMYWYRQDPGQGLRLIYYSQIVNDFQKGDIAEGYSVSREKKESFPLTVTSAQKNPTAFYLCASSRQGGTMAFFGQGTRLTVV.